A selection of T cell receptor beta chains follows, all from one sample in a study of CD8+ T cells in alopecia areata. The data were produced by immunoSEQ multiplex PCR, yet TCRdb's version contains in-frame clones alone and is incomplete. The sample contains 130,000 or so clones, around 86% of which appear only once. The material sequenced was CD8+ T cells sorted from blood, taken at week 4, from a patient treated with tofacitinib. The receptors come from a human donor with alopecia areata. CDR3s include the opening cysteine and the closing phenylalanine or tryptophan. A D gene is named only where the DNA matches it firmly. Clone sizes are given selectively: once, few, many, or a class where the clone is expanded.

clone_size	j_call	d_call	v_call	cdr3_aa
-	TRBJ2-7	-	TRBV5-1	CASSLSLAGTASYEQYF
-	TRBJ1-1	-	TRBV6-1	CASSESRAGGPMSFF
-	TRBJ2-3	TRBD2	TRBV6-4	CASSGTSGGTDTQYF
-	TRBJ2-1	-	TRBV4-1	CASSQDRENSYNEQFF
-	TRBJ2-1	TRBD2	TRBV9	CASSSSGLQFF
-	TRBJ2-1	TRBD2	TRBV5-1	CASSLGSSGSKDEQFF
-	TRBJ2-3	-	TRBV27	CASSSSFPDTQYF
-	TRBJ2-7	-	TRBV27	CASRDKAYEQYF
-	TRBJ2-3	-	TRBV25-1	CASSVWGTTDTQYF
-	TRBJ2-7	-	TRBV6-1	CASGDGEQYF
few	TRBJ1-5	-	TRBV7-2	CASRPGFSNQPQHF
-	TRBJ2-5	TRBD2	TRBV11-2	CASSLDLWASGDVETQYF
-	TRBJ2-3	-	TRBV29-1	CSVEVGQGWIADTQYF
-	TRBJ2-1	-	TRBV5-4	CASSLALFNEQFF
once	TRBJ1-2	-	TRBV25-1	CASRVDWSYGYTF
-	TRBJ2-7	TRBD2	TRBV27	CASSPIAGGSSEQYF
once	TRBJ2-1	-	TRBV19	CASSRGSSYNEQFF
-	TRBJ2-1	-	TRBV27	CASSSFPETINNEQFF
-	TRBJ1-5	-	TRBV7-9	CASSPGRGSQPQHF
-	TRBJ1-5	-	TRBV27	CASSLGWAGDQPQHF
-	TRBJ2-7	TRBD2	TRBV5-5	CASSLERGSNSYEQYF
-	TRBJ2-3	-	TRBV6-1	CASSEAVVTVTDTQYF
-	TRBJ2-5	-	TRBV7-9	CASSQLGETQYF
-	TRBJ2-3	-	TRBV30	CAWSLFSLDTQYF
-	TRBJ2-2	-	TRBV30	CACWGAGGELFF
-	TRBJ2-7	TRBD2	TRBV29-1	CSVTALPSGGSYEQYF
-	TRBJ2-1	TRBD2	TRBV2	CATLAGGYNEQFF
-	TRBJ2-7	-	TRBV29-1	CSVGTPGSYEQYF
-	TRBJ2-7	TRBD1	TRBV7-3	CASSRGQGAYEQYF
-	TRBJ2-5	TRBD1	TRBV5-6	CASSSGQSQETQYF
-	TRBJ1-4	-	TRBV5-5	CASSPDTEKLFF
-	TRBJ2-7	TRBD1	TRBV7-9	CASSATGQGAFNEQYF
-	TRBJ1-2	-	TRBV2	CASDSKWSSGYTF
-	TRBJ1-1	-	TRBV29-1	CSVVGNTEAFF
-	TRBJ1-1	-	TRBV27	CASSPYMNTEAFF
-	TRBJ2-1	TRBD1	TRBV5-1	CASSRITGDEQFF
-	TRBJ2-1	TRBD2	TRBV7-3	CASSSYGLAGGNEQFF
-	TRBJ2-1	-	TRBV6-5	CASSYEGPYNEQFF
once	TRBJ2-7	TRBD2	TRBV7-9	CASSPGTSGAYEQYF
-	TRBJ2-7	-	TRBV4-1	CASSQEWGSHYEQYF
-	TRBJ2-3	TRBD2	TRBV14	CASSQRGDVLVDTQYF
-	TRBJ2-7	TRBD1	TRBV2	CARKDRDRYEQYF
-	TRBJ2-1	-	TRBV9	CASSVNELNEQFF
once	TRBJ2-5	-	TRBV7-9	CASSLETEQETQYF
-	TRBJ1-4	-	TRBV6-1	CASSEDGGRVREKLFF
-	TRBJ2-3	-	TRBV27	CASRSRTDTQYF
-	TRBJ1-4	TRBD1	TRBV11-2	CASSLGTGSVNEKLFF
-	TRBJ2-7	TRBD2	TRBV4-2	CASSPSGGGQNEQYF
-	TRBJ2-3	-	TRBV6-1	CASSEAFPWGIGNTQYF
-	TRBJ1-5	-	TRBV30	CAWSRASEQPQHF
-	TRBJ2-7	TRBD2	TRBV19	CASSMGLVAWEQYF
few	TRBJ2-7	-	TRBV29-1	CSVLRAVSYEQYF
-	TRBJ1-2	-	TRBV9	CASSPNQGKDGYTF
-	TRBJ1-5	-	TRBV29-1	CSVLEGGGNQPQHF